The clone carrying this T cell receptor beta chain came up many times. The target antigen is unknown. Stated time point: newly diagnosed GD, antithyroid drugs for less than 3 months. Construction of the TCR library relied on RNA isolated from PBMCs. These data are taken from a study of regulatory T cells in long-lasting Graves disease. Study-wide findings and caveats: The study found TRBV28, TRBJ1-2 and TRBJ2-5 favored in persistent disease. Persistent-disease Graves' patients showed less TCR diversity than new cases. It was possible that the small sample size reduced accuracy. Whereas more than 950 public clonotypes were shared by new patients, persistent patients shared more, at 2,741.

Through Arm-PCR of CDR3 regions and iRepertoire HTBI primers, TCR beta libraries were built. Each CDR3 protein gets one entry after TCRdb re-called the multiplex PCR reads with MiXCR. The sample carries approximately 230,000 distinct CDR3 sequences, approximately 20% recorded once. The CDR3 totals 13 residues. Per the germline V gene, CDR1 is DFQATT and CDR2 is SNEGSKA (reference sequence). J was trimmed by 12 bases and V by 6 bases; bases with no gene match: 11. The J gene is TRBJ2-1, the V gene TRBV20-1, with 10 bases fitting TRBD2. The sequencing here drew on peripheral blood mononuclear cells (PBMCs), taken at new diagnosis, from a patient treated with antithyroid drugs. The receptor was isolated from a female donor with Graves disease. CDR3 loop: CSAAGTSVRGQFF. CDR3 sequence (DNA): TGCAGTGCAGCCGGGACTAGCGTTCGAGGGCAGTTCTTC.